A selection of T cell receptor beta chains follows, all from one sample in a study of blood T cell repertoires in COVID-19. Assay: immunoSEQ multiplex PCR; the TCRdb copy retains only in-frame clones and omits some. In the table there are under 80,000 clones, 80% of which are singletons. What was sequenced was peripheral blood. Every receptor here comes from a human donor in a cohort sampled during active COVID-19. The CDR3 runs from the conserved cysteine through the conserved F or W. A D gene is named only where the DNA matches it firmly. The size field is filled for only some rows; it gives once, few, many or a size class.

>TRBV5-1|TRBJ2-3|TRBD1|few
TGCGCCAGCAGCCCGGGCGACAGGGGGCGAGGATGGGATACGCAGTATTTT
CASSPGDRGRGWDTQYF
>TRBV5-5|TRBJ1-5|.|.
TGTGCCAGCAGCTTGTCCGGGAGGCAGCCCCAGCATTTT
CASSLSGRQPQHF
>TRBV24-1|TRBJ2-4|.|.
TGTGCCACCAGTGATGATAGGGGCGGCAAAAACATTCAGTACTTC
CATSDDRGGKNIQYF
>TRBV13|TRBJ2-3|TRBD2|.
TGTGCCAGCAGCTCCGGCCGACTAGCGCTAAGCACAGATACGCAGTATTTT
CASSSGRLALSTDTQYF
>TRBV4-1|TRBJ1-2|TRBD1|.
TGCGCCAGCAGCCAAGCTTATGGACAGGGGGCGACCTATGGCTACACCTTC
CASSQAYGQGATYGYTF
>TRBV6-2/TRBV6-3|TRBJ1-5|.|.
TGTGCCAGCAGCGACCAGGGCCTCAGCAATCAGCCCCAGCATTTT
CASSDQGLSNQPQHF
>TRBV7-3|TRBJ1-2|.|.
TGTGCCAGCAGCTTACGGGGGGGAGGCTATGGCTACACCTTC
CASSLRGGGYGYTF
>TRBV6-5|TRBJ1-5|TRBD1|.
TGTGCCAGCAGTAAACAGGGGGGGGATCAGCCCCAGCATTTT
CASSKQGGDQPQHF
>TRBV4-1|TRBJ1-6|TRBD1|.
TGCGCCAGCAGCCAAGAACAGGGGGGTAATTCACCCCTCCACTTT
CASSQEQGGNSPLHF
>TRBV24-1|TRBJ1-5|TRBD1|few
TGTGCCACCAGTGAGAGGGACAGGGGTGGGCAGCCCCAGCATTTT
CATSERDRGGQPQHF
>TRBV6-5|TRBJ2-1|.|few
TGTGCCAGCAGTCGTATTGGGACAACTTACAATGAGCAGTTCTTC
CASSRIGTTYNEQFF
>TRBV11-2|TRBJ2-7|.|.
TGTGCCAGCAGCGGGGACATCTCCTACGAGCAGTACTTC
CASSGDISYEQYF
>TRBV7-3|TRBJ2-5|TRBD2|once
TGTGCCAGCAGCCCGGGACTAGCCGAGACCCAGTACTTC
CASSPGLAETQYF
>TRBV9|TRBJ2-2|.|.
TGTGCCAGCAGCAAAACGGACAGAAACACCGGGGAGCTGTTTTTT
CASSKTDRNTGELFF
>TRBV4-2|TRBJ2-7|.|.
TGTGCCAGCAGCCAAGCTAGCGAGCAGTACTTC
CASSQASEQYF
>TRBV7-2|TRBJ2-7|TRBD2|medium-sized
TGTGCCAGCAGCTTAGGTCGGGGGGCCTACGAGCAGTACTTC
CASSLGRGAYEQYF
>TRBV6-6|TRBJ1-1|.|.
TGTGCCAGCAGGATAGTAACGTTTCGAGCTTTCTTT
CASRIVTFRAFF
>TRBV11-2|TRBJ1-3|.|.
TGTGCCAGCAGCTTAGGAAGTTCGGCTGGAAACACCATATATTTT
CASSLGSSAGNTIYF
>TRBV6-5|TRBJ1-2|.|.
TGTGCCAGCAGTTACTCGAGAGGGTACTATGGCTACACCTTC
CASSYSRGYYGYTF
>TRBV30|TRBJ1-1|TRBD1|.
TGTGCCTGGACCCGACGGGACAGGGGAACGAACACTGAAGCTTTCTTT
CAWTRRDRGTNTEAFF
>TRBV28|TRBJ2-1|TRBD2|few
TGTGCCAGCAGTTCGCCGGGAGGGGGAAATGGTAGGAATGAGCAGTTCTTC
CASSSPGGGNGRNEQFF
>TRBV6-2/TRBV6-3|TRBJ1-2|TRBD1|few
TGTGCCAGCAGTCGACAGGGGACCTATGGCTACACCTTC
CASSRQGTYGYTF
>TRBV3-1/TRBV3-2|TRBJ2-7|.|.
TGTGCCAGCAGCCAAGGTAGGGGAGGAGGATACGAGCAGTACTTC
CASSQGRGGGYEQYF
>TRBV7-8|TRBJ2-5|.|.
TGTGCCAGCAGCTTAGGGCGGGTTGGGCGTCGAATAGAGACCCAGTACTTC
CASSLGRVGRRIETQYF
>TRBV5-4|TRBJ1-2|TRBD1|few
TGTGCCAGCAGGGACAGGGGCGGCTATGGCTACACCTTC
CASRDRGGYGYTF
>TRBV5-1|TRBJ2-1|TRBD2|.
TGCGCCAGCTGGTCTAGCGGGACCCTGGACAATGAGCAGTTCTTC
CASWSSGTLDNEQFF
>TRBV15|TRBJ1-3|TRBD1|.
TGTGCCACCAGCACGCAAACAGGGGGCTTCGGAAACACCATATATTTT
CATSTQTGGFGNTIYF